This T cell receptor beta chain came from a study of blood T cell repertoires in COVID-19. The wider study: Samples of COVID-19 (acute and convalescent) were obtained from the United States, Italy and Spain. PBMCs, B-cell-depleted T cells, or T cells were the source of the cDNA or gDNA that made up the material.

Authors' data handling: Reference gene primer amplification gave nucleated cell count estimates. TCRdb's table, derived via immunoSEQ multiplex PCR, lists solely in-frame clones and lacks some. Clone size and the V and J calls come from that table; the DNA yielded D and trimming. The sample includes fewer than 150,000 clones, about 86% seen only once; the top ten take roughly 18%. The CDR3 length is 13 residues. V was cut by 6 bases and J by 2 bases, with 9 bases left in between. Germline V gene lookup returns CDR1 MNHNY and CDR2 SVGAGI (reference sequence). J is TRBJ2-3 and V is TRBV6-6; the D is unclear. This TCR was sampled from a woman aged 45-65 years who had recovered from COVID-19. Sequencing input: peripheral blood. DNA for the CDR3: TGTGCCAGCAGGCACCGGTACACAGATACGCAGTATTTT. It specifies CASRHRYTDTQYF.